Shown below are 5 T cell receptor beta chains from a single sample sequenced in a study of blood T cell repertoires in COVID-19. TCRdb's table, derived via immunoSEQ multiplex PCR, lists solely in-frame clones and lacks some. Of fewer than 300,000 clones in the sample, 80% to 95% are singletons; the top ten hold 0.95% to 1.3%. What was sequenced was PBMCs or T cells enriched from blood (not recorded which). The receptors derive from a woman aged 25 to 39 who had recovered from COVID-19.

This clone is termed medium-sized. Written as DNA, the CDR3 is TGTGCCACCAGCAGAGAGAGGACAGGACAGGGGCCCTTAATGCGGAACACCGGGGAGCTGTTTTTT. It codes for CATSRERTGQGPLMRNTGELFF. This chain joins TRBV15 and TRBJ2-2; 9 nucleotides align to TRBD1. The CDR3 loop spans 22 amino acids. The germline V gene has CDR1 LNHNV and CDR2 YYDKDF (reference sequence). Trimming at V came to 0 bases and at J to 1 base, leaving 18 bases not matched to a gene.

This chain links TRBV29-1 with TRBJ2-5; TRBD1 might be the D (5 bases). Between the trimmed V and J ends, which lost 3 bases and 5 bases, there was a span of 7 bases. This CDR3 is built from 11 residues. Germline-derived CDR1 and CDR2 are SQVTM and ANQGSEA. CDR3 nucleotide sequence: TGCAGCGTTGACAGGGCTGAGACCCAGTACTTC. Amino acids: CSVDRAETQYF.

CDR3 sequence reads: CASSFKHGETQYF. The DNA of the CDR3 is TGTGCCAGCAGTTTTAAGCACGGAGAGACCCAGTACTTC. This chain links TRBV28 with TRBJ2-5, with unresolved D. Looked up from germline, CDR1 is MDHEN and CDR2 is SYDVKM. The ends were cut back, 3 bases at V and 4 bases at J, with 9 bases in the middle. The CDR3 is made up of 13 amino acids.

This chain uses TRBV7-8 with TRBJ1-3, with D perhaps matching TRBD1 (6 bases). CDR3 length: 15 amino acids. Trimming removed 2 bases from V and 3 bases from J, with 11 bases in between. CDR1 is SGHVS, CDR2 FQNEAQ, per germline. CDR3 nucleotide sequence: TGTGCCAGCAGCTTAACAGGGATTATTGGAAACACCATATATTTT. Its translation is CASSLTGIIGNTIYF.

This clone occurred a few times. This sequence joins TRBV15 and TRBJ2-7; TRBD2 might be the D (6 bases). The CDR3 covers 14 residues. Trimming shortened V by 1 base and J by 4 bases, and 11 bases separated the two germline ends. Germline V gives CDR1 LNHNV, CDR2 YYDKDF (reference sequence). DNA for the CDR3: TGTGCCACCAGCAGAGCGGGACTGAATTACGAGCAGTACTTC. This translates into CATSRAGLNYEQYF.